These 26 T cell receptor beta chains share one sample of origin, sequenced in a study of Tregs in tolerant kidney transplant recipients. Some clones are missing from TCRdb's copy, which holds only in-frame ones; the method was immunoSEQ multiplex PCR. Of roughly 66,000 clones listed, roughly 92% are singletons. This specimen was CD8+ T cells from blood, taken before the transplant. The receptors originated from a human donor who received a combined kidney and bone marrow transplant.

The chain recombines TRBV19 with TRBJ1-2; TRBD1 might be the D (6 bases). Germline CDR1 is LNHDA and CDR2 is SQIVND (reference sequence). V lost 6 bases, J lost 3 bases, and 14 bases lay in between. The CDR3 length is 14 residues. CDR3 in DNA: TGTGCCAGTAGCCCCTCAACAGGGCACTATGGCTACACCTTC. As protein: CASSPSTGHYGYTF. Supplemented by reference TRBV19 and TRBJ1-2, the full variable domain reads DGGITQSPKYLFRKEGQNVTLSCEQNLNHDAMYWYRQDPGQGLRLIYYSQIVNDFQKGDIAEGYSVSREKKESFPLTVTSAQKNPTAFYLCASSPSTGHYGYTFGSGTRLTVV.

J is TRBJ1-5 and V is TRBV19; TRBD1 aligns across 7 bases. Losses at the gene ends were 10 bases for V and 5 bases for J; bases not matched to a gene: 11. Germline CDR1 LNHDA, CDR2 SQIVND (reference sequence). The CDR3 sequence is 14 residues long. The CDR3 nucleotides read TGTGCCACTTATGGGACAGAAAGTCATCAGCCCCAGCATTTT. It yields the protein CATYGTESHQPQHF.

The chain couples TRBV11-2 to TRBJ2-7; D perhaps matches TRBD2 (5 bases). This CDR3 contains 12 residues. Germline V CDR1 and CDR2: SGHAT, FQNNGV. V shed 5 bases and J shed 3 bases, with 8 bases lying between them. This CDR3 is CASSDRDYEQYF. For the CDR3, the DNA is TGTGCCAGCAGCGACCGGGACTACGAGCAGTACTTC.

This chain joins TRBV14 and TRBJ2-7; 8 bases match TRBD1. The CDR3 contains 14 residues. With V trimmed by 4 bases and J by 3 bases, 5 bases remained unmatched. Per the germline V gene, CDR1 is SGHDN and CDR2 is FVKESK. The CDR3 coding sequence is TGTGCCAGCAGCCCCGTAGGACAGGGCTACGAGCAGTACTTC. This codes for CASSPVGQGYEQYF.

This clone appeared a single time. V usage is TRBV6-5 and J usage is TRBJ2-1; 7 bases are shared with TRBD2. Germline CDR1 MNHEY, CDR2 SVGAGI. The CDR3 is 16 residues long. With 0 bases clipped from V and 4 bases from J, the junction kept 6 bases outside the gene matches. The CDR3 reads CASSYSAGEKYNEQFF. CDR3 coding DNA: TGTGCCAGCAGTTACTCGGCGGGAGAGAAATACAATGAGCAGTTCTTC.

V gene TRBV30 combines with J gene TRBJ2-7, with D possibly being TRBD2 (5 bases). Germline loops: CDR1 GTSNPN, CDR2 SVGIG (reference sequence). The CDR3 has 12 amino acids. Trimming removed 0 bases from V and 6 bases from J, with 9 bases in between. The CDR3 nucleotides read TGTGCCTGGAGTGTACTAGGGAGCGAGCAGTACTTC. Translated: CAWSVLGSEQYF.

This chain links TRBV19 with TRBJ2-7; 11 bases line up with TRBD2. Germline V CDR1 and CDR2: LNHDA, SQIVND (reference sequence). Trimming took 6 bases from V and 2 from J; bases not matched to a gene: 15. This CDR3 is 18 amino acids long. The CDR3 loop is CASRTGTSGSGKPYEQYF. As DNA, the CDR3 is TGTGCCAGTAGGACCGGGACTAGCGGTTCAGGAAAGCCCTACGAGCAGTACTTC. Filled out from reference TRBV19 and TRBJ2-7, the complete variable domain reads DGGITQSPKYLFRKEGQNVTLSCEQNLNHDAMYWYRQDPGQGLRLIYYSQIVNDFQKGDIAEGYSVSREKKESFPLTVTSAQKNPTAFYLCASRTGTSGSGKPYEQYFGPGTRLTVT.

In nucleotides, the CDR3 is TGTGCCACCAGCCCCCGGACTAGCGGGGGCCTTAATGAGCAGTTCTTC. It codes for CATSPRTSGGLNEQFF. The chain uses TRBV15 and TRBJ2-1, with 13 bases that match TRBD2. The CDR3 contains 16 residues. Germline CDR1 is LNHNV and CDR2 is YYDKDF (reference sequence). Losses at the gene ends were 5 bases for V and 7 bases for J; bases not matched to a gene: 8.

This clone was found once. The chain couples TRBV19 to TRBJ2-5; 9 positions match TRBD2. There are 14 residues in the CDR3. Per the germline V gene, CDR1 is LNHDA and CDR2 is SQIVND (reference sequence). Trimming cost V 6 bases and J 10 bases; bases outside gene matches: 12. The CDR3 loop is CASSPGLALFGQYF. The CDR3 DNA follows: TGTGCCAGTAGCCCTGGACTAGCGCTATTTGGCCAGTACTTC.

The chain employs TRBV19 and TRBJ1-5; the D is unclear. V lost 5 bases and J lost 1, with 15 bases in between. Germline CDR1 reads LNHDA; CDR2 reads SQIVND (reference sequence). The CDR3 is 16 amino acids. CDR3 coding DNA: TGTGCCAGTAGTCCCTCATGGGCCCTAAGCAATCAGCCCCAGCATTTT. Residues: CASSPSWALSNQPQHF.

This clone showed up just a few times. This chain joins TRBV14 and TRBJ2-7, with 9 positions matching TRBD1. J gave up 0 bases and V 8 bases, and 2 bases lay outside the gene matches. The CDR3 extends over 13 amino acids. Per the germline V gene, CDR1 is SGHDN and CDR2 is FVKESK. CDR3 sequence: CASGDRASYEQYF. The CDR3 region has the DNA TGTGCCAGCGGGGACAGGGCCTCCTACGAGCAGTACTTC.

In this sample, this clone turned up once. V and J are TRBV9 and TRBJ2-7; maybe TRBD2 (5 bases). In germline, CDR1 is SGDLS, CDR2 YYNGEE. V was clipped by 4 bases and J by 1 base, with 15 bases between them. The CDR3 loop spans 15 amino acids. For the CDR3, the DNA is TGTGCCAGCAGCAGAGGGATGGCAGGATCCTACGAGCAGTACTTC. The encoded protein is CASSRGMAGSYEQYF.

The V and J genes are TRBV7-3 and TRBJ2-1, with 7 bases lining up with TRBD1. The CDR3 is 17 residues long. J gave up 3 bases and V 2 bases, and 10 bases lay outside the gene matches. CDR1 and CDR2 (germline): SGHTA, FQGTGA. CDR3 coding DNA: TGTGCCAGCAGCTTATTTGTGCGGACAGGCTTCTACAATGAGCAGTTCTTC. This gives the protein CASSLFVRTGFYNEQFF.

This clone was seen more than once but under ten times. The chain joins TRBV6-1 to TRBJ2-7; D uncertain. Trimming shortened V by 6 bases and J by 4 bases, and 4 bases separated the two germline ends. The germline CDR1 and CDR2 sequences are MNHNS and SASEGT. The CDR3 spans 10 residues. The CDR3 DNA reads as TGTGCCAGCAGCGAGTACGAGCAGTACTTC. As protein: CASSEYEQYF.

Written as DNA, the CDR3 is TGTGCCAGCAGCTCAGGACTAGCTCCTACCTACGAGCAGTACTTC. It specifies CASSSGLAPTYEQYF. The chain couples TRBV7-9 to TRBJ2-5; 8 nucleotides line up with TRBD2. With the DNA end fitting TRBJ2-7 better, the J assignment may be wrong. The germline V gene has CDR1 SEHNR and CDR2 FQNEAQ (reference sequence). The CDR3 has 15 residues.

CDR3: CASSIFLAGVNEQFF. The CDR3 bases are TGTGCCAGTAGTATTTTTCTAGCGGGAGTCAATGAGCAGTTCTTC. V is TRBV19 and J is TRBJ2-1, with TRBD2 matching over 10 bases. The CDR3 is 15 amino acids. V gave up 3 bases and J gave up 6 bases; unmatched junction bases: 5. Germline V gene sequence: CDR1 LNHDA, CDR2 SQIVND (reference sequence). Looking up the rest from reference TRBV19 and TRBJ2-1 gives the full variable domain: DGGITQSPKYLFRKEGQNVTLSCEQNLNHDAMYWYRQDPGQGLRLIYYSQIVNDFQKGDIAEGYSVSREKKESFPLTVTSAQKNPTAFYLCASSIFLAGVNEQFFGPGTRLTVL.

J is TRBJ1-1 and V is TRBV19; D remains unclear. Trimming pared 3 bases from V and 8 bases from J, leaving 10 bases between. The CDR3 is 12 amino acids. Looked up from germline, CDR1 is LNHDA and CDR2 is SQIVND (reference sequence). The CDR3 protein is CASSMGGPEAFF. Written as DNA, the CDR3 is TGTGCCAGTAGTATGGGAGGCCCGGAAGCTTTCTTT.

The CDR3 DNA is TGCGCCAGCAGCTCCATCTACGAGCAGTACTTC. Translation gives CASSSIYEQYF. The V and J genes are TRBV5-1 and TRBJ2-7; D unresolved. In germline, CDR1 is SGHRS, CDR2 YFSETQ. The CDR3 is 11 amino acids. V lost 3 bases to trimming and J lost 3 bases, with 4 bases between them.

V is TRBV7-8 and J is TRBJ2-7, with 8 bases lining up with TRBD1. Germline trimming cut 5 bases from V and 3 bases from J; bases unmatched to any gene: 6. This CDR3 is built from 14 residues. Germline CDR1 SGHVS, CDR2 FQNEAQ. The CDR3 is CASSTGGSRYEQYF. Here the CDR3 DNA reads TGTGCCAGCAGCACAGGGGGTTCACGCTACGAGCAGTACTTC.

The V call is TRBV21-1, the J call TRBJ1-4; TRBD1 is taken as the D call from the table, unchecked against the DNA. TRBV21-1 is a pseudogene locus. The CDR3 runs 16 residues. CDR3 protein: CASNLHRQGKNEKLFF. The CDR3 nucleotides are TGTGCCAGCAACTTACATAGACAGGGTAAAAATGAAAAACTGTTTTTT.

This chain connects TRBV4-2 to TRBJ2-6; tentatively, D is TRBD2 (5 bases). The V and J ends lost 4 bases and 2 bases respectively, with 12 bases between them. Germline CDR1 reads LGHNA; CDR2 reads YNFKEQ. The CDR3 loop spans 16 amino acids. CDR3 in DNA: TGTGCCAGCAGCCCGGAACGAGGGACTGGGGCCAACGTCCTGACTTTC. Translated, it gives CASSPERGTGANVLTF.

V gene TRBV13 combines with J gene TRBJ2-3; 10 nucleotides align to TRBD2. This CDR3 spans 17 amino acids. From germline, CDR1 is PRHDT and CDR2 FYEKMQ (reference sequence). The V segment lost 4 bases and the J segment 3 bases; nucleotides outside the gene matches: 10. The CDR3 DNA reads as TGTGCCAGCAGCTCCGGGACTAGCGCGGTGGGTACAGATACGCAGTATTTT. Its protein is CASSSGTSAVGTDTQYF.

This rearrangement joins TRBV28 to TRBJ2-2; TRBD1 matches 10 bases. With 4 bases clipped from V and 7 bases from J, the junction kept 9 bases outside the gene matches. The V gene's germline CDR1 is MDHEN and CDR2 SYDVKM. The CDR3 is made up of 16 amino acids. CDR3 nucleotides: TGTGCCAGCAGTTCAGGTGACAGGGGGCTAAACGGGGAGCTGTTTTTT. It codes for CASSSGDRGLNGELFF.

This clone was seen a handful of times. The chain employs TRBV7-2 and TRBJ2-7; no clear D gene. This CDR3 contains 12 residues. Germline V lookup: CDR1 SGHTA, CDR2 FQGNSA. V was clipped by 4 bases and J by 5 bases, with 9 bases between them. The CDR3 region is CASSYTVHEQYF. The CDR3 bases are TGTGCCAGCAGCTATACTGTCCACGAGCAGTACTTC. The full variable domain, its missing parts supplied by reference TRBV7-2 and TRBJ2-7, is GAGVSQSPSNKVTEKGKDVELRCDPISGHTALYWYRQSLGQGLEFLIYFQGNSAPDKSGLPSDRFSAERTGGSVSTLTIQRTQQEDSAVYLCASSYTVHEQYFGPGTRLTVT.

The J gene is TRBJ2-1, the V gene TRBV5-1; possibly TRBD2 for D (6 bases). Per the germline V gene, CDR1 is SGHRS and CDR2 is YFSETQ. This CDR3 comprises 19 residues. Deletions cut 1 base from V and 0 bases from J, with 20 bases between. The DNA for the CDR3 is TGCGCCAGCAGCTTGTTTGCACTCCTAGCGCAGAGCTCCTACAATGAGCAGTTCTTC. Encoded protein: CASSLFALLAQSSYNEQFF.

The CDR3 loop is CASSIGGGHYEQYF. CDR3 DNA: TGTGCCAGTAGTATAGGTGGGGGCCACTACGAGCAGTACTTC. The V call is TRBV19, the J call TRBJ2-7; the D gene is possibly TRBD1 (6 bases). Between the trimmed V and J ends, which lost 1 base and 3 bases, there was a span of 10 bases. Germline loops: CDR1 LNHDA, CDR2 SQIVND (reference sequence). This CDR3 comprises 14 residues.